These 16 T cell receptor beta chains were all obtained from the same sample, sequenced in a study of beta chain features in type 1 diabetes. Investigators reverse transcribed all isolated RNA, so they sequenced expressed TCRB transcripts. Sequencing was performed with immunoSEQ multiplex PCR; in TCRdb, only in-frame clones are kept and a portion is missing. The sample contains approximately 120,000 clones, 40% of which appear only once. Sequencing used stem cell memory CD4+ T cells from blood. These receptors all stem from a woman under 30 in good health.

The rearrangement uses TRBV6-1 and TRBJ2-1; TRBD2 aligns across 11 bases. The CDR3 runs 15 residues. In germline, CDR1 is MNHNS, CDR2 SASEGT. The ends lost 7 bases at V and 3 bases at J; junction bases unmatched: 5. The CDR3 sequence: CASTMTSGNYNEQFF. Written as DNA, the CDR3 is TGTGCCAGCACCATGACTAGCGGGAACTACAATGAGCAGTTCTTC.

Only a few counts were recorded for this clone. The rearrangement uses TRBV4-3 and TRBJ2-7; tentatively, D is TRBD2 (6 bases). Trimming removed 0 bases from V and 0 bases from J, with 9 bases in between. This CDR3 region has 15 residues. CDR1 LGHNA and CDR2 YSLEER come from the germline V gene. The DNA of the CDR3 is TGCGCCAGCAGCCAAGATAGGAGGGTCTCCTACGAGCAGTACTTC. Its translation is CASSQDRRVSYEQYF.

The chain uses TRBV15 and TRBJ2-1, with TRBD2 identical over 13 bases. Germline V gives CDR1 LNHNV, CDR2 YYDKDF (reference sequence). Trimming removed 1 base from V and 0 bases from J; junction bases left unmatched: 6. The CDR3 contains 19 residues. Written as DNA, the CDR3 is TGTGCCACCAGCAGAGGACTAGCGGGAGGTTATGGCTCCTACAATGAGCAGTTCTTC. This gives the protein CATSRGLAGGYGSYNEQFF.

This clone has only a few counts. The chain recombines TRBV21-1 with TRBJ2-5; the DNA was not compared with TRBD2, the D call given in the table. TRBV21-1 is described as a pseudogene. This CDR3 contains 17 residues. The CDR3 region is CASSKGSRDEIGETQYF. As DNA, the CDR3 is TGTGCCAGCAGCAAAGGCTCGCGGGACGAAATAGGAGAGACCCAGTACTTC.

There are a few counts of this clone. The V gene is TRBV27, the J gene TRBJ2-5; 9 positions agree with TRBD2. The CDR3 runs to 18 residues. V shed 3 bases and J 4 bases; nucleotides not matched to a gene: 15. Germline CDR1 is MNHEY and CDR2 is SMNVEV (reference sequence). CDR3 amino acids: CASSFRASGARIGETQYF. The CDR3 region has the DNA TGTGCCAGCAGTTTTAGGGCTAGCGGGGCCAGGATAGGAGAGACCCAGTACTTC.

This chain connects TRBV5-4 to TRBJ2-1; 10 bases align to TRBD2. The CDR3 sequence is 15 residues long. Germline V CDR1 and CDR2: SGHNT, YYREEE (reference sequence). V lost 4 bases to trimming and J lost 6 bases; unmatched junction nucleotides: 7. The CDR3 bases are TGTGCCAGCAGCACCCTAGCGGGAGTTCGCAATGAGCAGTTCTTC. This encodes CASSTLAGVRNEQFF. The variable domain in full, with the rest retrieved from reference TRBV5-4 and TRBJ2-1, is ETGVTQSPTHLIKTRGQQVTLRCSSQSGHNTVSWYQQALGQGPQFIFQYYREEENGRGNFPPRFSGLQFPNYSSELNVNALELDDSALYLCASSTLAGVRNEQFFGPGTRLTVL.

This clone has just a few counts. This chain's CDR3 is CASTLRSVGNTIYF. The CDR3 nucleotides are TGTGCCAGTACTCTAAGGAGCGTTGGAAACACCATATATTTT. This sequence joins TRBV19 and TRBJ1-3; no clear D. V lost 7 bases and J lost 3, with 13 bases in between. CDR3 size: 14 residues. Germline V lookup: CDR1 LNHDA, CDR2 SQIVND (reference sequence).

This sequence joins TRBV18 and TRBJ2-5; tentative D call: TRBD1 (5 bases). The CDR3 is made up of 13 amino acids. Trimming removed 3 bases from V and 9 bases from J, with 14 bases in between. From germline, CDR1 is KGHSH and CDR2 LQKENI. The CDR3 loop is CASSPGQAAPQYF. CDR3 sequence (DNA): TGTGCCAGCTCACCCGGACAAGCCGCACCCCAGTACTTC.

Turning to this clone: At one end the junction does not follow the germline gene, possibly because of a read error. The V gene is TRBV6-5, the J gene TRBJ2-4; D is ambiguous. There are 14 residues in the CDR3. Germline V gene sequence: CDR1 MNHEY, CDR2 SVGAGI. CDR3 coding DNA: TGTGCCAGCAGTTACTCGACCCAGCGCTTAGTGTTATTCTTC. Translating it yields CASSYSTQRLVLFF.

The chain couples TRBV11-2 to TRBJ1-2, with 8 bases aligning to TRBD1. The CDR3 runs 17 residues. Trimming removed 5 bases from V and 1 base from J; junction bases left unmatched: 12. Germline values: CDR1 SGHAT, CDR2 FQNNGV. CDR3 in DNA: TGTGCCAGCAGCCTAGGGACAGGCCGTCGAAGTAACTATGGCTACACCTTC. Translating gives CASSLGTGRRSNYGYTF.

To note about this clone: This specimen includes other DNA sequences encoding the same CDR3. The chain combines TRBV18 with TRBJ1-5; D gene uncertain. The CDR3 consists of 15 residues. V was trimmed by 3 bases and J by 4 bases, leaving 13 bases between them. Germline CDR1 reads KGHSH; CDR2 reads LQKENI. The CDR3 here is CASSPDRGYNQPQHF. The CDR3 region has the DNA TGTGCCAGCTCACCTGATCGCGGATATAATCAGCCCCAGCATTTT.

The rearrangement uses TRBV28 and TRBJ1-3, with D possibly TRBD1 on 6 matching bases. Trimming shortened V by 6 bases and J by 4 bases, and 13 bases separated the two germline ends. The CDR3 spans 14 residues. Per the germline V gene, CDR1 is MDHEN and CDR2 is SYDVKM. The CDR3 here is CASRSVGAGNTIYF. The CDR3 DNA reads as TGTGCCAGCAGATCGGTGGGGGCCGGAAACACCATATATTTT.

This clone was recorded a few times. The chain uses TRBV7-2 and TRBJ1-3; D ambiguous. CDR1 is SGHTA and CDR2 is FQGNSA in the germline V gene. Trimming took 6 bases from V and 0 from J, leaving 12 bases between them. This CDR3 has 15 residues. The CDR3 DNA reads TGTGCCAGCAGGTTGGGAGGTGTCTCTGGAAACACCATATATTTT. This sequence encodes CASRLGGVSGNTIYF.

This clone was detected only once. J is TRBJ2-1 and V is TRBV19, with D unresolved. Trimming shortened V by 3 bases and J by 3 bases, and 12 bases separated the two germline ends. In germline, CDR1 is LNHDA, CDR2 SQIVND (reference sequence). This CDR3 spans 15 amino acids. CDR3 DNA sequence: TGTGCCAGTAGTATGGCTAGACTTCTCTACAATGAGCAGTTCTTC. This encodes CASSMARLLYNEQFF.

The chain couples TRBV5-4 to TRBJ2-2; tentative D call: TRBD2 (6 bases). From germline, CDR1 is SGHNT and CDR2 YYREEE (reference sequence). Trimming left V 3 bases short and J 6 bases short, with 9 bases between. There are 13 residues in the CDR3. DNA of the CDR3: TGTGCCAGCAGCTCCGGGAGCGCCGGGGAGCTGTTTTTT. Encoded protein: CASSSGSAGELFF.

This clone was detected only a few times. The chain is built from TRBV7-9 and TRBJ1-2, with 8 bases fitting TRBD1. The CDR3 covers 15 residues. V lost 5 bases to trimming and J lost 5 bases; unmatched junction nucleotides: 10. The V gene's germline CDR1 is SEHNR and CDR2 FQNEAQ (reference sequence). CDR3 region: CASSLLGQGRYGYTF. The CDR3 bases are TGTGCCAGCAGCCTCCTCGGACAGGGAAGGTATGGCTACACCTTC.